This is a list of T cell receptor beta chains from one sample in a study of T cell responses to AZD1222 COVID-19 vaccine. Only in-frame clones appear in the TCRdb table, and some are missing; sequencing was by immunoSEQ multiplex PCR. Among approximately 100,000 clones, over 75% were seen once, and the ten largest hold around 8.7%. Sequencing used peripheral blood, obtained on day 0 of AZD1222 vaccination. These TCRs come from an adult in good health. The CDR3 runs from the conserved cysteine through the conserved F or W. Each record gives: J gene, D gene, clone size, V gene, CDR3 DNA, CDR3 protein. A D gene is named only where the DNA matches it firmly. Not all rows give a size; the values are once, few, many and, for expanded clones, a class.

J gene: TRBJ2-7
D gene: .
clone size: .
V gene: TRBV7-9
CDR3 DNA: TGTGCCAGCAGCTTAGGGTCCGGGGGCTACGAGCAGTACTTC
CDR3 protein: CASSLGSGGYEQYF

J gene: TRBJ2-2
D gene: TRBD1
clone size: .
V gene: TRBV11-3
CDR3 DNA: TGTGCCAGCTCGCCTCGGACAGGGCCTGGAGGGGAGCTGTTTTTT
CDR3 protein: CASSPRTGPGGELFF

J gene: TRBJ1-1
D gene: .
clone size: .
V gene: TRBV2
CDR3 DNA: TGTGCCGTACAGGGGAACACTGAAGCTTTCTTT
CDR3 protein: CAVQGNTEAFF

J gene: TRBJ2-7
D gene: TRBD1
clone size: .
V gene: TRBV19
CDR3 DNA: TGTGCCAGTAGTATAGGCCCCCCGGGACAGGGACCCTACGAGCAGTACTTC
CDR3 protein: CASSIGPPGQGPYEQYF

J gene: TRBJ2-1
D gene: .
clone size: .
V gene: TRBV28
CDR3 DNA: TGTGCCTCCCAGCGTGTGGGAGAGCAGTTCTTC
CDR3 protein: CASQRVGEQFF

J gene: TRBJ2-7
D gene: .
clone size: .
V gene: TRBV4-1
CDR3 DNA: TGCGCCAGCAGCCAGGACCCTGACAGGTTCAATTCCTACGAGCAGTACTTC
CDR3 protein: CASSQDPDRFNSYEQYF

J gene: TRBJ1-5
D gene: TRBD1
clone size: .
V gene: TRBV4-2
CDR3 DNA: TGTGCCAGCAGCCAGAGGACAGGAGAAAATCAGCCCCAGCATTTT
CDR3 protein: CASSQRTGENQPQHF

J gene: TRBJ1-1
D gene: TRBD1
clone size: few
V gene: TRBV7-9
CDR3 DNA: TGTGCCAGCAGTCCTCCGGGACAGAGGAACACTGAAGCTTTCTTT
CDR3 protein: CASSPPGQRNTEAFF

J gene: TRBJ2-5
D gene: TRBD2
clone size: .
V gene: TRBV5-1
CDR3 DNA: TGCGCCAGCACCCGGGGGGCTAGCGGGGCCTCGGGGGAGACCCAGTACTTC
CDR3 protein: CASTRGASGASGETQYF

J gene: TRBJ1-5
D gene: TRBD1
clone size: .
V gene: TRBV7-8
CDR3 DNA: TGTGCCAGCAGCCAAGGGGACAGGCAGCCCCAGCATTTT
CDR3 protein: CASSQGDRQPQHF

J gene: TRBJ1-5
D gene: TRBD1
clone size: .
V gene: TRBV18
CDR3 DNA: TGTGCCAGCTCACCGGGACAGGACCATCAGCCCCAGCATTTT
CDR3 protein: CASSPGQDHQPQHF

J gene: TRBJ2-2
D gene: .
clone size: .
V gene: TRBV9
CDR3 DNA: TGTGCCAGCAGCGTAGCCGGGGGCGCCGGATTCGGGACCGGGGAGCTGTTTTTT
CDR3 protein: CASSVAGGAGFGTGELFF

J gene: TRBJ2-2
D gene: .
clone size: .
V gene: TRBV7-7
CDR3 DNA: TGTGCCAGCAGTCAGTCTACCGGGGAGCTGTTTTTT
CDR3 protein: CASSQSTGELFF

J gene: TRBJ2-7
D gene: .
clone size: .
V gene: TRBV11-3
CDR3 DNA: TGTGCCAGCAGCTTAATCGGGGACGAGCAGTACTTC
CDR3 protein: CASSLIGDEQYF

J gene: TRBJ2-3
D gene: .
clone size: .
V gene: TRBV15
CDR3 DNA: TGTGCCACCAGCGGCGAGCTCGGGTGGACTAGCACAGATACGCAGTATTTT
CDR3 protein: CATSGELGWTSTDTQYF

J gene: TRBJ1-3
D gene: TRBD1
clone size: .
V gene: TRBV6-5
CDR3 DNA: TGTGCCAGCAGTCCCACAGGGGGCGGGGGAAACACCATATATTTT
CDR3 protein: CASSPTGGGGNTIYF

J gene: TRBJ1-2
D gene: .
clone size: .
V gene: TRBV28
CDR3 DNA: TGTGCCAGCAGTTGGGACGGTGGCTACACCTTC
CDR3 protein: CASSWDGGYTF

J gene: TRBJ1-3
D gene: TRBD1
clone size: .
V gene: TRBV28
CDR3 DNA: TGTGCCAGCAGTTTAATCCCCTACAGGGGGCAAGTGTCTGGAAACACCATATATTTT
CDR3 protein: CASSLIPYRGQVSGNTIYF

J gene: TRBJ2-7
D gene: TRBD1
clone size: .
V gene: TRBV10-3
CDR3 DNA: TGTGCCATCAGTGAGGGGATGACCGGGACAGCTTACGAGCAGTACTTC
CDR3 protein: CAISEGMTGTAYEQYF

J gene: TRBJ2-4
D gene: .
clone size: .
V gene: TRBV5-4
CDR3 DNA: TGTGCCAGCAGCTTGGTCGGCGGAACCAAAAACATTCAGTACTTC
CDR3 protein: CASSLVGGTKNIQYF

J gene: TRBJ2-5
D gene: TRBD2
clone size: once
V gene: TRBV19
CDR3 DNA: TGTGCCAGCATCGGGCCGGGACTAGCGGGACACCAATCAACGGAAGAGACCCAGTACTTC
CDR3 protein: CASIGPGLAGHQSTEETQYF

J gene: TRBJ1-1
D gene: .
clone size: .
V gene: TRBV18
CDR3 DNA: TGTGCCAGCTCACTGACTGGGAACACTGAAGCTTTCTTT
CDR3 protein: CASSLTGNTEAFF

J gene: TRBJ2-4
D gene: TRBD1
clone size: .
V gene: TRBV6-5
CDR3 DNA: TGTGCCAGCTCTCCAGGGGACAGGGGGGACATTCAGTACTTC
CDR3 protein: CASSPGDRGDIQYF

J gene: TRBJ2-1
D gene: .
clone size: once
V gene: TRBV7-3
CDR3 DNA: TGTGCCAGCAGCCCCCGGGGGCCCAATGAGCAGTTCTTC
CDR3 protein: CASSPRGPNEQFF

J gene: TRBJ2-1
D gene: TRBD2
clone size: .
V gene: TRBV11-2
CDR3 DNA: TGTGCCAGCAGCCCTCCGACTAGCGGCCCAGTCCAGTTCTTC
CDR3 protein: CASSPPTSGPVQFF

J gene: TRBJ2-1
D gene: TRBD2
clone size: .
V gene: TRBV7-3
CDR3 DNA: TGTGCCAGCAGCTTGACTAGCGGGGGGTACAATGAGCAGTTCTTC
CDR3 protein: CASSLTSGGYNEQFF

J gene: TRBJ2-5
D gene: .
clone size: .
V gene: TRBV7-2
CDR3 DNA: TGTGCCAGCAGCTTTGGGGGGCGCTGGACGGAGACCCAGTACTTC
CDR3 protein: CASSFGGRWTETQYF

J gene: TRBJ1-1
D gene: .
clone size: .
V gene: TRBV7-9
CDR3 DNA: TGTGCCAGCAGCTTAGAGTTACAGGTAATGGGGTTGAACACTGAAGCTTTCTTT
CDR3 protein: CASSLELQVMGLNTEAFF

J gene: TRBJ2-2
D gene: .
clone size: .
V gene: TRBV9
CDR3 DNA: TGTGCCAGCAACCAGGGGCAGAGGAGGCACACCGGGGAGCTGTTTTTT
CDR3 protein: CASNQGQRRHTGELFF

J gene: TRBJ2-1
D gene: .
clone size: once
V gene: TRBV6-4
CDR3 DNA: TGTGCCAGCAGTGAAGAGACACACAATGAGCAGTTCTTC
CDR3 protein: CASSEETHNEQFF

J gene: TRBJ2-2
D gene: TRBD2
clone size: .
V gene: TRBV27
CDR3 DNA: TGTGCCAGCAGTTCGCGGACTAGCGGGAGAATGGGCACCGGGGAGCTGTTTTTT
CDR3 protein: CASSSRTSGRMGTGELFF

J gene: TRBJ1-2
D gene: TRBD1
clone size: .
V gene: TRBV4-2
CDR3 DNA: TGTGCCAGCAGCCGACAGGGGGCGGGAGGCTACACCTTC
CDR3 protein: CASSRQGAGGYTF

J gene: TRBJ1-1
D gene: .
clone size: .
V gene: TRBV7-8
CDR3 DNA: TGTGCCAGCAGCTTAGGGGGAATGTTGAACACTGAAGCTTTCTTT
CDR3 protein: CASSLGGMLNTEAFF

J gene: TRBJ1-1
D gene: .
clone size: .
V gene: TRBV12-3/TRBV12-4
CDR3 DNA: TGTGCCAGCAAACTATTGAACACTGAAGCTTTCTTT
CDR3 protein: CASKLLNTEAFF

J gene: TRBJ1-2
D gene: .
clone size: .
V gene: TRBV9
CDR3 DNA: TGTGCCAGCAGCTTGGACCTAAAAGGGACTTATGGCTACACCTTC
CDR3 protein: CASSLDLKGTYGYTF

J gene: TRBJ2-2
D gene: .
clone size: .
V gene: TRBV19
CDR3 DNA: TGTGCCAGTAGTATAGTAGGGCTTAACACCGGGGAGCTGTTTTTT
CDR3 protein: CASSIVGLNTGELFF

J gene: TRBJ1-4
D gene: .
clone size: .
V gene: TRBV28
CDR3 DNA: TGTGCCAGCAGTTTGTCAGGGGTCGGTGAAAAACTGTTTTTT
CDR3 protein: CASSLSGVGEKLFF

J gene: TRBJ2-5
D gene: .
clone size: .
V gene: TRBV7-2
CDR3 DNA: TGTGCCAGCAGCTCCCCCCACATACGGGCTCAGGGAGAGACCCAGTACTTC
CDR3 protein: CASSSPHIRAQGETQYF

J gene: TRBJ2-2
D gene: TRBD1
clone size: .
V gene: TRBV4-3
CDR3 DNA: TGCGCCAGCAGCCAAGGCGGACAGGGGATCGGGGAGCTGTTTTTT
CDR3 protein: CASSQGGQGIGELFF

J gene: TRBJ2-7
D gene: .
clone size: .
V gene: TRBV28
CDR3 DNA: TGTGCCAGCAGTTTATTGAACGAGCAGTACTTC
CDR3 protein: CASSLLNEQYF

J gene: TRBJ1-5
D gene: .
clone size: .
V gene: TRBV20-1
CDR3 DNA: TGCAGTGCTAGAGGTCATCAGCCCCAGCATTTT
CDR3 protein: CSARGHQPQHF

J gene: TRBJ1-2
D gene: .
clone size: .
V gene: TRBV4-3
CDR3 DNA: TGCGCCAGCAGCCAAGAATATCACGGACGCTACTATGGCTACACCTTC
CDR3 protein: CASSQEYHGRYYGYTF

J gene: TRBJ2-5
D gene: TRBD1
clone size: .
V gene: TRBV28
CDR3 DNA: TGTGCCAGCACCCATACGACAGGGTTGGAGACCCAGTACTTC
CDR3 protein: CASTHTTGLETQYF

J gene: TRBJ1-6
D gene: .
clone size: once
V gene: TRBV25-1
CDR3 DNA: TGTGCCAGCCGTGATTCGGCAGGTCGCTCACCCCTCCACTTT
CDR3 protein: CASRDSAGRSPLHF

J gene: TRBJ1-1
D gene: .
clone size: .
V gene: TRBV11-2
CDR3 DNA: TGTGCCAGCAGCCCAGGAGGTGCCCGGAACACTGAAGCTTTCTTT
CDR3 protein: CASSPGGARNTEAFF

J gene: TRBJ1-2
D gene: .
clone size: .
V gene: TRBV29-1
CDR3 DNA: TGCAGCGTTGAAAGGAGACAGGCCGTCGGTGGCTACACCTTC
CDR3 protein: CSVERRQAVGGYTF

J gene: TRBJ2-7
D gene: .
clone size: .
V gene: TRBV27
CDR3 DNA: TGTGCCAGCAGCTCCTACAGGGCCGAGCAGTACTTC
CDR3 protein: CASSSYRAEQYF

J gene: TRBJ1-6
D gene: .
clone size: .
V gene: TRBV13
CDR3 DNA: TGTGCCAGCAGCTCCCGGAGTAATTCACCCCTCCACTTT
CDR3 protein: CASSSRSNSPLHF

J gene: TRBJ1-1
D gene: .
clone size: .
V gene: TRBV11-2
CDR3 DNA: TGTGCCAGCAGCAATCGACGCTGGGGGATGAACACTGAAGCTTTCTTT
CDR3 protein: CASSNRRWGMNTEAFF

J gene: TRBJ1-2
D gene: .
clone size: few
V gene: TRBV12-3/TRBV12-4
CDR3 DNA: TGTGCCAGCAGCCCTTACGACTATGGCTACACCTTC
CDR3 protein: CASSPYDYGYTF

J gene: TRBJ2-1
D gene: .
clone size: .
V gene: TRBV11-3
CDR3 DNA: TGTGCCAGCACCCCTCAAGGGGGGGGCCACAATGAGCAGTTCTTC
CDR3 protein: CASTPQGGGHNEQFF